This T cell receptor (beta chain) is drawn from a study of T cells in Graves' hyperthyroidism and ophthalmopathy. Findings of the study overall: Blood also held most thyroid clonotypes expanded beyond 0.001.

These patients, aged 18 to 65, had recently diagnosed hyperthyroidism lasting under 2 months. There are 14 residues in the CDR3. V shed 5 bases and J shed 10 bases, with 18 bases lying between them. The germline V gene has CDR1 SEHNR and CDR2 FQNEAQ (reference sequence). RNA transcripts served as the template for amplifying TCR beta CDR3 regions. Researchers ran a first-round RT-PCR on the TCR CDR3 using the HTBI primer set. TCRdb analysed the multiplex PCR reads with MiXCR anew, one entry per CDR3 protein. The sample carries approximately 590,000 distinct CDR3 sequences, about 15% recorded once. Turning to this clonotype: Its antigen is not known. Since a much larger clone is just one base distant, this may be a read error.

The material sequenced was blood. This chain uses TRBV7-9 with TRBJ2-1, with D maybe TRBD2 (6 bases). The origin of this receptor is a woman aged 30 to 39 with Graves' hyperthyroidism. The CDR3: CASSVAGWDSEQFF. In DNA, the CDR3 is TGTGCCAGCAGCGTCGCGGGGTGGGACTCCGAGCAGTTCTTC.